Listed below are T cell receptor beta chains from one sample, sequenced in a study of blood T cell repertoires in COVID-19. Using immunoSEQ multiplex PCR, the repertoire was profiled, and TCRdb retains in-frame clones only, with some absent. This table has approximately 38,000 clones, around 90% appearing once. Sequenced input: peripheral blood. These receptor sequences come from a man aged 55-75 years with COVID-19, enrolled during active disease. The CDR3 runs from the conserved cysteine through the conserved F or W. The D gene is left open where the match is weak. Part of the rows lack a size; the others show once, few, many or a class for expanded clones.

j_call d_call clone_size v_call cdr3_aa cdr3_nt
TRBJ1-3 TRBD1 . TRBV5-1 CASSSGTGKSGNTIYF TGCGCCAGCAGCTCCGGGACAGGGAAATCTGGAAACACCATATATTTT
TRBJ2-5 . . TRBV11-1 CASSPPGTRETQYF TGTGCCAGCAGCCCCCCCGGGACAAGGGAGACCCAGTACTTC
TRBJ2-7 . . TRBV6-5 CASSRDWTYEQYF TGTGCCAGCAGCCGGGACTGGACCTACGAGCAGTACTTC
TRBJ2-7 . . TRBV11-1 CASSLLQGPYEQYF TGTGCCAGCAGCTTACTCCAGGGGCCCTACGAGCAGTACTTC
TRBJ2-1 . . TRBV3-1/TRBV3-2 CASSGRDLANEQFF TGTGCCAGCAGCGGCCGGGACTTGGCCAATGAGCAGTTCTTC
TRBJ2-7 TRBD1 . TRBV11-1 CASSLATGGSYEQYF TGTGCCAGCAGCTTAGCGACAGGGGGCTCCTACGAGCAGTACTTC
TRBJ2-1 . . TRBV11-3 CASSLRLDPRNEQFF TGTGCCAGCAGCCTGCGACTAGATCCCCGCAATGAGCAGTTCTTC
TRBJ2-7 TRBD2 . TRBV27 CASSSSLAGGWEQYF TGTGCCAGCAGTTCCTCCCTAGCGGGAGGTTGGGAGCAGTACTTC
TRBJ1-1 . . TRBV30 CAWSVRQGGTEAFF TGTGCCTGGAGTGTACGGCAGGGAGGGACTGAAGCTTTCTTT
TRBJ1-5 TRBD1 . TRBV6-5 CASSYGGQGHNQPQHF TGTGCCAGCAGTTACGGGGGACAGGGCCACAATCAGCCCCAGCATTTT
TRBJ1-2 . . TRBV7-9 CASSSPEDYGYTF TGTGCCAGCAGCTCTCCGGAGGACTATGGCTACACCTTC
TRBJ1-2 . . TRBV6-5 CASSPQGGGLGYTF TGTGCCAGCAGCCCCCAGGGAGGAGGCCTTGGCTACACCTTC
TRBJ2-7 TRBD1 few TRBV4-2 CASSQAGTGGMAAYEQYF TGTGCCAGCAGCCAAGCCGGGACAGGGGGCATGGCAGCCTACGAGCAGTACTTC
TRBJ2-1 TRBD2 . TRBV5-5 CASSLRVSGVYNEQFF TGTGCCAGCAGCTTGAGGGTAAGCGGGGTCTACAATGAGCAGTTCTTC
TRBJ2-7 TRBD1 . TRBV24-1 CAIGQGSYEQYF TGTGCCATCGGACAGGGATCCTACGAGCAGTACTTC
TRBJ2-4 TRBD2 once TRBV19 CASNPRQAGRQYF TGTGCCAGTAATCCCCGTCAAGCGGGACGTCAGTACTTC
TRBJ2-1 TRBD2 . TRBV19 CASSISAGVNEQFF TGTGCCAGTAGTATATCAGCGGGAGTGAATGAGCAGTTCTTC
TRBJ2-5 TRBD1 . TRBV30 CAWSDRGRVKETQYF TGTGCCTGGAGCGACAGGGGGCGGGTGAAAGAGACCCAGTACTTC
TRBJ1-4 . . TRBV7-2 CASSPHLNEKLFF TGTGCCAGCAGCCCACACCTTAATGAAAAACTGTTTTTT
TRBJ1-2 . . TRBV19 CASTVWGEGDYGYTF TGTGCCAGTACCGTATGGGGGGAGGGCGACTATGGCTACACCTTC
TRBJ2-1 . . TRBV9 CASSVAPSRTYNEQFF TGTGCCAGCAGCGTAGCCCCTAGCCGGACTTACAATGAGCAGTTCTTC
TRBJ2-5 TRBD2 . TRBV5-1 CASSLRTSGSEETQYF TGCGCCAGCAGCCTGAGGACTAGCGGGAGTGAGGAGACCCAGTACTTC
TRBJ2-1 . . TRBV7-3 CASSLLGRGNEQFF TGTGCCAGCAGCTTACTAGGGAGGGGGAATGAGCAGTTCTTC
TRBJ1-2 . . TRBV28 CASKDSNYGYTF TGTGCCAGCAAAGACTCTAACTATGGCTACACCTTC
TRBJ2-1 TRBD1 . TRBV28 CASSLLFVGQGFREQFF TGTGCCAGCAGTTTACTCTTCGTGGGACAGGGATTTCGTGAGCAGTTCTTC
TRBJ1-6 TRBD1 few TRBV27 CASKGQGVGSPLHF TGTGCCAGCAAGGGACAGGGGGTGGGTTCACCCCTCCACTTT
TRBJ2-1 TRBD2 . TRBV19 CASSGASGSRNEQFF TGTGCCAGTAGTGGGGCTAGCGGGAGTCGAAATGAGCAGTTCTTC
TRBJ2-3 . . TRBV20-1 CSARMGVTQYF TGCAGTGCTAGAATGGGCGTTACGCAGTATTTT
TRBJ2-3 TRBD2 . TRBV30 CAWKVGGTDTQYF TGTGCCTGGAAAGTGGGAGGGACAGATACGCAGTATTTT
TRBJ1-2 . . TRBV2 CASSEAVNYGYTF TGTGCCAGCAGTGAGGCGGTGAACTATGGCTACACCTTC
TRBJ2-1 . . TRBV4-2 CASSQEIAEQFF TGTGCCAGCAGCCAAGAAATAGCGGAGCAGTTCTTC
TRBJ2-2 . few TRBV11-3 CASSLDFWISGTNTGELFF TGTGCCAGCAGCTTAGATTTCTGGATAAGCGGGACAAACACCGGGGAGCTGTTTTTT
TRBJ2-5 TRBD1 . TRBV29-1 CSATARDSQETQYF TGCAGCGCGACGGCCAGGGACAGCCAAGAGACCCAGTACTTC
TRBJ1-2 TRBD1 . TRBV6-5 CASSIPGQLYGYTF TGTGCCAGCAGTATACCGGGACAGCTCTATGGCTACACCTTC
TRBJ2-3 . . TRBV29-1 CSGRGIRTDTQYF TGCAGCGGTCGCGGGATCCGCACAGATACGCAGTATTTT
TRBJ1-4 . . TRBV28 CASSFNQGLGEKLFF TGTGCCAGCAGTTTTAATCAGGGGTTGGGTGAAAAACTGTTTTTT
TRBJ2-2 . . TRBV11-3 CASSPTGPMDTGELFF TGTGCCAGCAGTCCTACAGGGCCGATGGACACCGGGGAGCTGTTTTTT
TRBJ2-1 . . TRBV12-3/TRBV12-4 CASSSGNYNEQFF TGTGCCAGCAGTTCGGGGAACTACAATGAGCAGTTCTTC
TRBJ1-5 . few TRBV6-5 CASSRQFDQPQHF TGTGCCAGCAGTAGACAGTTCGATCAGCCCCAGCATTTT
TRBJ2-6 TRBD1 . TRBV6-1 CASSEPGQVDSGANVLTF TGTGCCAGCAGTGAACCGGGACAGGTCGACTCTGGGGCCAACGTCCTGACTTTC
TRBJ2-2 TRBD2 . TRBV5-1 CAEMRGSQHRGAVF TGCGCCGAGATGCGGGGGAGCCAACACCGGGGAGCTGTTTTT
TRBJ1-5 . . TRBV12-2 CASRSVRKRVQPQHF TGTGCAAGTCGCTCCGTGCGGAAACGGGTCCAGCCCCAGCATTTT
TRBJ2-7 . . TRBV24-1 CATSDSTGWSYEQYF TGTGCCACCAGTGATTCTACAGGGTGGTCCTACGAGCAGTACTTC
TRBJ2-1 TRBD2 . TRBV28 CASTGLADNEQFF TGTGCCAGCACCGGACTAGCGGACAATGAGCAGTTCTTC
TRBJ2-1 . . TRBV30 CAWSLGGANNEQFF TGTGCCTGGTCCCTAGGGGGAGCGAATAATGAGCAGTTCTTC
TRBJ2-2 . . TRBV4-3 CASSQGGGNTGELFF TGCGCCAGCAGCCAGGGAGGGGGGAACACCGGGGAGCTGTTTTTT
TRBJ1-4 . . TRBV4-1 CASSQDTGRAANEKLFF TGCGCCAGCAGCCAAGATACAGGGAGGGCCGCTAATGAAAAACTGTTTTTT
TRBJ2-7 TRBD2 . TRBV7-2 CASSWTSGASSYEQYF TGTGCCAGCAGTTGGACTAGCGGGGCTAGCTCCTACGAGCAGTACTTC
TRBJ1-5 . . TRBV6-2/TRBV6-3 CASSRDTSNQPQHF TGTGCCAGCAGTCGGGACACTAGCAATCAGCCCCAGCATTTT
TRBJ2-7 . once TRBV9 CASSVMWESSYEQYF TGTGCCAGCAGCGTTATGTGGGAGAGCTCCTACGAGCAGTACTTC
TRBJ1-2 TRBD1 . TRBV7-2 CASSLAGQVDGYTF TGTGCCAGCAGCTTAGCGGGACAGGTCGATGGCTACACCTTC
TRBJ1-1 TRBD1 few TRBV28 CASGQGASTEAFF TGTGCCAGCGGCCAGGGGGCGAGCACTGAAGCTTTCTTT
TRBJ1-2 . . TRBV10-3 CAISEGQTNYGYTF TGTGCCATCAGTGAGGGACAGACTAACTATGGCTACACCTTC
TRBJ1-2 . . TRBV27 CASSPTGIWYGYTF TGTGCCAGCAGTCCCACAGGGATTTGGTATGGCTACACCTTC
TRBJ2-5 TRBD1 . TRBV10-3 CAIKGTEETQYF TGTGCCATCAAAGGGACAGAAGAGACCCAGTACTTC
TRBJ2-1 . . TRBV6-1 CASSEESSYNEQFF TGTGCCAGCAGTGAAGAGAGCTCCTACAATGAGCAGTTCTTC
TRBJ2-5 . . TRBV10-3 CAISGAHQETQYF TGTGCCATCAGTGGGGCCCACCAAGAGACCCAGTACTTC
TRBJ1-6 TRBD1 . TRBV6-5 CASRGQGASSPLHF TGTGCCAGCAGGGGACAGGGGGCAAGTTCACCCCTCCACTTT